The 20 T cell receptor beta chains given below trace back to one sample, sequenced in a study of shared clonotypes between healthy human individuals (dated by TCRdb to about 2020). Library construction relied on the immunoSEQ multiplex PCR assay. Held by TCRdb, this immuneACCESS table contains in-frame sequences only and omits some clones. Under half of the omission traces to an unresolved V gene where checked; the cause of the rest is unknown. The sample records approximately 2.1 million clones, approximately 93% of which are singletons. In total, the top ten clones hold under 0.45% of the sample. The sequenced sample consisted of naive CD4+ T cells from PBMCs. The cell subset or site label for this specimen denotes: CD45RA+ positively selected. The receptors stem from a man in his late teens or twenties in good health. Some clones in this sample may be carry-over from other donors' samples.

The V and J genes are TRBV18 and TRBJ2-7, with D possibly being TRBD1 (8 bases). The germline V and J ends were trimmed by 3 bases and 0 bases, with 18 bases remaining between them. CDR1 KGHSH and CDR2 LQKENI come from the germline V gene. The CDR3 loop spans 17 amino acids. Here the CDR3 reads CASSPSLGGTGSYEQYF. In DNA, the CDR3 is TGTGCCAGCTCACCTTCTCTGGGGGGGACAGGCTCCTACGAGCAGTACTTC.

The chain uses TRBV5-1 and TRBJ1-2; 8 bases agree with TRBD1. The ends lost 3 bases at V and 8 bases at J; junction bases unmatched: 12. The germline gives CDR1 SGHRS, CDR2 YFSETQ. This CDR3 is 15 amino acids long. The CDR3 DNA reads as TGCGCCAGCAGCTCAAACAGGGGGGCTGTTGGCGGCTACACCTTC. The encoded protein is CASSSNRGAVGGYTF.

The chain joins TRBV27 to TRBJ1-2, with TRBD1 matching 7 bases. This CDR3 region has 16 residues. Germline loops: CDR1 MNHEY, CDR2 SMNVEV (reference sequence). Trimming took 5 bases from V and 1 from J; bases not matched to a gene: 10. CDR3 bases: TGTGCCAGCAGTGAGGAGGGGGCAAGCGGTAACTATGGCTACACCTTC. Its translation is CASSEEGASGNYGYTF.

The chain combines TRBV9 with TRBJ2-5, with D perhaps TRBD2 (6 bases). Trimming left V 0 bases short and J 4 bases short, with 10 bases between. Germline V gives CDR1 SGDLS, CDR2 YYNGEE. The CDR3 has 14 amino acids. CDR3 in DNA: TGTGCCAGCAGCGTAGAGGTGGGAGGAGAGACCCAGTACTTC. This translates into CASSVEVGGETQYF.

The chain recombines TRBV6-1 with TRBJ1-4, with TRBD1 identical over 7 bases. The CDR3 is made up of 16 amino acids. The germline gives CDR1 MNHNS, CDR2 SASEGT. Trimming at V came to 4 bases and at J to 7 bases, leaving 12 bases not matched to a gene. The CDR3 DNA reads TGTGCCAGCAGTGGACTCCCGGGACAGCCTATTGAAAAACTGTTTTTT. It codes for CASSGLPGQPIEKLFF.

DNA for the CDR3: TGTGCCAGCTCACCTACTACTAGTTTCTACAATGAGCAGTTCTTC. Amino acids: CASSPTTSFYNEQFF. V usage is TRBV18 and J usage is TRBJ2-1, with D perhaps matching TRBD2 (5 bases). Germline V CDR1 and CDR2: KGHSH, LQKENI. The CDR3 length is 15 residues. V was pared by 3 bases and J by 3 bases, with 12 bases between.

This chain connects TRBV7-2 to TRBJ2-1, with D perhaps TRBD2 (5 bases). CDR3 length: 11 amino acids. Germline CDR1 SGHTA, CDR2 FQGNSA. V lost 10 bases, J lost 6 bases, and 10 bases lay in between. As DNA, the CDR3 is TGTGCCATAGGACTGTTCAATGAGCAGTTCTTC. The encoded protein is CAIGLFNEQFF. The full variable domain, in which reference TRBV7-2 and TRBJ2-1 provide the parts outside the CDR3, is GAGVSQSPSNKVTEKGKDVELRCDPISGHTALYWYRQSLGQGLEFLIYFQGNSAPDKSGLPSDRFSAERTGGSVSTLTIQRTQQEDSAVYLCAIGLFNEQFFGPGTRLTVL.

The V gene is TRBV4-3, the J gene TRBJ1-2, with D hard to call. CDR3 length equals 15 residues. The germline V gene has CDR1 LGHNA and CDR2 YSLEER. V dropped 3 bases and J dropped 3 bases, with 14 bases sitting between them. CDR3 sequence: CASSQERGSHYGYTF. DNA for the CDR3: TGCGCCAGCAGCCAGGAACGTGGAAGCCACTATGGCTACACCTTC.

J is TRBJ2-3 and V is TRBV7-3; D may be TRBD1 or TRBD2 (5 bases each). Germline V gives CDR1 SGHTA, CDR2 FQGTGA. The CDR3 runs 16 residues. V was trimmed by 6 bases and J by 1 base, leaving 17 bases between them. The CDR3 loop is CASSTGLTGRTDTQYF. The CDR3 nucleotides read TGTGCCAGCAGTACGGGGCTTACGGGCCGCACAGATACGCAGTATTTT.

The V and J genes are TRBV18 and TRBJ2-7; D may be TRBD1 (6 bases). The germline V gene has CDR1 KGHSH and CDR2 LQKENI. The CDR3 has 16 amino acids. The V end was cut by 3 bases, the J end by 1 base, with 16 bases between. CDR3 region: CASSPIRTDTSYEQYF. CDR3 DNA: TGTGCCAGCTCACCTATAAGGACAGACACTTCCTACGAGCAGTACTTC.

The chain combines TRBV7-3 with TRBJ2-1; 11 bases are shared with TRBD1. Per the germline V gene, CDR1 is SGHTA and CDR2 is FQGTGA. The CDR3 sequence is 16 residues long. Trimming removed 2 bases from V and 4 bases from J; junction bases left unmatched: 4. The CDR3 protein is CASSLLGQGAYNEQFF. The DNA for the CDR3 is TGTGCCAGCAGCTTACTCGGACAGGGGGCGTACAATGAGCAGTTCTTC.

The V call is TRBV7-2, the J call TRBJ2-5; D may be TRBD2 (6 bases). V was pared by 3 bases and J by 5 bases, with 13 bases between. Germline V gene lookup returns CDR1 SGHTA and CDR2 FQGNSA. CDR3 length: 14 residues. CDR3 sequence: CASSLWSGQETQYF. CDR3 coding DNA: TGTGCCAGCAGCTTGTGGAGCGGGCAGGAGACCCAGTACTTC.

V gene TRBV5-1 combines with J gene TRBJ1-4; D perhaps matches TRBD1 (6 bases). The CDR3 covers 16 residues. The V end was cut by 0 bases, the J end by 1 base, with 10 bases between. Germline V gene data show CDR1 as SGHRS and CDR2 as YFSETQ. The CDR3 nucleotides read TGCGCCAGCAGCTTGGAACCCAGGGGAACTAATGAAAAACTGTTTTTT. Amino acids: CASSLEPRGTNEKLFF.

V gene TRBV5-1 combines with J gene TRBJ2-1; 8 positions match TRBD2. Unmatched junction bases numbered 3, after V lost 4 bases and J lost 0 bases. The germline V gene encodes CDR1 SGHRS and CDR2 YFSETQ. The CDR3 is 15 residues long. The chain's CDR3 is CASSRSGSSYNEQFF. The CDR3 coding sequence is TGCGCCAGCAGCCGAAGCGGGAGCTCCTACAATGAGCAGTTCTTC.

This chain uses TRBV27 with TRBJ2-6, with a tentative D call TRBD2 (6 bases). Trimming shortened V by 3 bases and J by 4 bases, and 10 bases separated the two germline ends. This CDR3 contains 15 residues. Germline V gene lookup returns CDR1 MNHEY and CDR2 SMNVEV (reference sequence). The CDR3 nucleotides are TGTGCCAGCAGTTTTTGGCGGGACGGGGCCAACGTCCTGACTTTC. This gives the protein CASSFWRDGANVLTF.

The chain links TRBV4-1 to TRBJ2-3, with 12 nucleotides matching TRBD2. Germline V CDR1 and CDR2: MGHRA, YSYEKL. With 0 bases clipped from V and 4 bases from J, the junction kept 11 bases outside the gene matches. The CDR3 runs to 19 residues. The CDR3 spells CASSQDINLAGGSADTQYF. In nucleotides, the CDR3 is TGCGCCAGCAGCCAAGACATAAACCTAGCGGGAGGGAGCGCAGATACGCAGTATTTT.

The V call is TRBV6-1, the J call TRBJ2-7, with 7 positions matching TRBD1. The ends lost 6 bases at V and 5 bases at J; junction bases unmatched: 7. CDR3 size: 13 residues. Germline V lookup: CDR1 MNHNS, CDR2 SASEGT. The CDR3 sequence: CASRGQPGDEQYF. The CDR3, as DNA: TGTGCCAGCAGGGGACAGCCAGGGGACGAGCAGTACTTC.

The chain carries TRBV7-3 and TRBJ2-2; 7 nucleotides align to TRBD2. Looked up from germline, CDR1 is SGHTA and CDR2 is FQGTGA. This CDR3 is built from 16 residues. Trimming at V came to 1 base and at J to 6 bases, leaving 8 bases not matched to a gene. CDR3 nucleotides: TGTGCCAGCAGCTTAAAGCCTAGCGGACTCCCCGGGGAGCTGTTTTTT. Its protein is CASSLKPSGLPGELFF.

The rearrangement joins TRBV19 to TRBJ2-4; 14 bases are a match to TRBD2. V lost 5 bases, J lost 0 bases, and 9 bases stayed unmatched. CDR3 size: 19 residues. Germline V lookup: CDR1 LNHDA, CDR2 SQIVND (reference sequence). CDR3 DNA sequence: TGTGCCAGTAGTGCCCGACTAGCGGGAGGGATGCTAGCCAAAAACATTCAGTACTTC. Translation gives CASSARLAGGMLAKNIQYF.

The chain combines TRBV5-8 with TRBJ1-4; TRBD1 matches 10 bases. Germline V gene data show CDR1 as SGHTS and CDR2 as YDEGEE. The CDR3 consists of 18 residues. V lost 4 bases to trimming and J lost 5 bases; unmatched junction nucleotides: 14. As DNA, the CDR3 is TGTGCCAGCAGCCCTAGTCCCGGGACAGGGGCTGGGAATGAAAAACTGTTTTTT. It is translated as CASSPSPGTGAGNEKLFF.